This T cell receptor beta chain was recorded in a study of blood T cell repertoires in COVID-19. Only one count was recorded for this clone. The age range of participants was 18 to 89 years, with residence in about two dozen US areas. Donors were grouped by their self-reported clinical history. Cohort 3 donors were reported recovered after two negative PCRs, clearance, or symptom resolution. V lost 4 bases, J lost 3 bases, and 16 bases lay in between. This CDR3 contains 16 residues. Germline CDR1 is LNHDA and CDR2 is SQIVND (reference sequence). The assay was immunoSEQ multiplex PCR, and TCRdb's table has in-frame clones only and misses some. The table records about 270,000 clones, 80% to 90% of them present only once.

The rearrangement links TRBV19 to TRBJ1-5, with D possibly being TRBD1 (6 bases). The sequencing sample was made of PBMCs or T cells enriched from blood (not recorded which). This sequence originates from a woman aged 18 to 35 who had recovered from COVID-19. The DNA of the CDR3 is TGTGCCAGTAGTAACCGGAAGGACAGCCTCAATCAGCCCCAGCATTTT. Residues: CASSNRKDSLNQPQHF.